This TCR beta chain was documented in a study of blood T cell repertoires in COVID-19. Here immunoSEQ multiplex PCR was the method, and the copy in TCRdb shows in-frame clones only, minus some. The data contain about 150,000 clones, about 83% of them singletons. This clone was picked up a small number of times. V lost 5 bases, J lost 5 bases, and 12 bases lay in between. Germline V gives CDR1 SGHTA, CDR2 FQGTGA. The CDR3 totals 13 residues. The V call is TRBV7-3, the J call TRBJ2-5; D is perhaps TRBD1 (5 bases). Sequenced: peripheral blood. This sequence was found in a man aged 45 to 65 with acute or convalescent COVID-19. The DNA for the CDR3 is TGTGCCAGCAGCAGACAGCACCGGGAGACCCAGTACTTC. Its protein product is CASSRQHRETQYF.